This T cell receptor (beta chain) originates from a study of chemoradiotherapy in HPV16-positive cancers (dated by TCRdb to between 2021 and 2023). Looking at the study overall: Candidate HPV-specific T-cell clones and common TCR motifs were defined through functional T-cell assays on cells from two HPV16-positive patients. The study set out to ask whether T-cell immunity against the HPV oncoproteins E6 and E7 changes over the course of chemoradiotherapy and whether that immunity affects survival. The candidate HPV-specific TCRs and motifs were subsequently tracked in TCR repertoires obtained from approximately 91 patients with HPV-related cancers. Study-wide conclusions, independent of this receptor: The functional definition of HPV-specific T cells came from only two HPV16-positive patients, and the survival association was reported for HPV16-positive patients. Expansion of candidate HPV-specific clones and E7-related TCR motifs was observed in the tumor microenvironment during treatment, whereas no such expansion was observed for non-HPV-specific T cells. Improved recurrence-free survival in HPV16-positive patients was associated with expansion of HPV-responsive T cells during chemoradiotherapy.

CDR1 KGHSH and CDR2 LQKENI were looked up in the germline V gene. V is shortened by 5 bases, J by 5 bases, and the region joining them spans 12 bases. Measured from the cysteine to the phenylalanine, the CDR3 is 14 residues long. The DNA shown is the 42-base CDR3, in frame from base 1. Note on this clone: This clone's antigen is unknown. Base quality data are lacking; no much larger clone is found one base away.

Library preparation was by the immunoSEQ multiplex PCR assay. Sourced from immuneACCESS, this table was stored by TCRdb with only in-frame sequences that have V and J called. A share of the clones is absent; for the studies checked, an unresolved V gene accounts for under half, and the remainder has no known explanation. This sample holds around 3,400 clones; about 88% were observed only once. About 4.8% of the sample is held by the ten biggest clonotypes. Because repertoires were sampled repeatedly during chemoradiotherapy, clonal expansion in the tumor microenvironment could be followed. Recombination joined TRBV18 with TRBJ2-2, with the D segment possibly TRBD1 or TRBD2, each aligning over 5 bases. The sample here was tumor tissue, taken from a patient who underwent chemoradiotherapy. This clonotype originated in a human donor with HPV-associated anogenital cancer. Read as DNA, the sequence is TGTGCCAGCTCAGAGGGGACGGGAACCGGGGAGCTGTTTTTT. This translates into CASSEGTGTGELFF.